What follows are 20 T cell receptor beta chains derived from one specimen sequenced in a study of shared clonotypes between healthy human individuals (dated by TCRdb to about 2020). For the CD8 naive samples, CD45RO-negative cells were positively selected for CCR7, yielding a CD45RA+CCR7+ population from which TemRA cells were excluded. Receptor libraries were prepared by the immunoSEQ multiplex PCR assay. TCRdb stores this immuneACCESS table with in-frame sequences only. Part of the clones is absent; in the studies checked, under half of the shortfall reflects unresolved V genes, and no reason is known for the rest. This sample gives around 2.1 million clones in total; under 95% of them show up just once. 1.5% to 2% of the sample is in the top ten clones. Sequencing was performed on naive CD8+ T cells from PBMCs. The cell subset or site label of this sample denotes: CD45RA+CCR7+. These TCRs come from a man between 18 and 35 years old in good health. Some clones in this sample may be carry-over from other donors' samples.

The CDR3 loop is CASSLSGTAGYNEQFF. CDR3 DNA: TGTGCCAGCAGTTTATCTGGGACCGCCGGATACAATGAGCAGTTCTTC. This chain uses TRBV27 with TRBJ2-1; the D gene could be TRBD1 or TRBD2 (5 bases each). The V gene's germline CDR1 is MNHEY and CDR2 SMNVEV (reference sequence). The CDR3 contains 16 residues. V lost 0 bases and J 4 bases, leaving 13 bases between the germline ends.

This CDR3 is CASSSDTTGVTVYEQFF. The CDR3 DNA follows: TGTGCCAGCAGCTCCGATACGACAGGGGTAACTGTCTATGAGCAGTTCTTC. This rearrangement joins TRBV5-6 to TRBJ2-1; 8 bases agree with TRBD1. Germline V gene lookup returns CDR1 SGHDT and CDR2 YYEEEE. This CDR3 has 17 amino acids. V gave up 3 bases and J gave up 8 bases; unmatched junction bases: 16.

This clone occurred once. The V call is TRBV11-3, the J call TRBJ2-1, with D perhaps matching TRBD2 (5 bases). Germline V CDR1 and CDR2: SGHNT, YENEEA. This CDR3 has 16 residues. The germline V and J ends were trimmed by 2 bases and 3 bases, with 14 bases remaining between them. CDR3 residues: CASSLIGSASYNEQFF. CDR3 sequence (DNA): TGTGCCAGCAGCTTAATCGGTAGCGCGAGCTACAATGAGCAGTTCTTC.

The V and J genes are TRBV27 and TRBJ2-7; D is possibly TRBD1 or TRBD2 (5 bases each). From germline, CDR1 is MNHEY and CDR2 SMNVEV (reference sequence). This CDR3 is 16 amino acids long. V lost 0 bases to trimming and J lost 1 base, with 13 bases between them. The CDR3 nucleotides are TGTGCCAGCAGTTTATCGTACGGGACGGTATCCTACGAGCAGTACTTC. It yields the protein CASSLSYGTVSYEQYF.

On this clone: This sample includes further DNA sequences coding for the same CDR3. The chain uses TRBV29-1 and TRBJ2-1; TRBD2 matches at 10 bases. CDR3 size: 14 residues. Germline lookup yields CDR1 SQVTM and CDR2 ANQGSEA. Losses at the gene ends were 6 bases for V and 4 bases for J; bases not matched to a gene: 6. CDR3 nucleotides: TGCAGCGTACCCACTAGCGGGACTTACAATGAGCAGTTCTTC. Amino acids: CSVPTSGTYNEQFF.

The chain employs TRBV27 and TRBJ2-1; 9 positions match TRBD2. The CDR3 sequence is 14 residues long. In germline, CDR1 is MNHEY, CDR2 SMNVEV (reference sequence). With V trimmed by 4 bases and J by 4 bases, 2 bases remained unmatched. CDR3 residues: CASSSSGKYNEQFF. CDR3 nucleotide sequence: TGTGCCAGCAGTTCTAGCGGGAAATACAATGAGCAGTTCTTC.

Concerning this clone itself: At the DNA level, this CDR3 is encoded by other sequences in the same sample as well. This chain connects TRBV28 to TRBJ2-7; D uncertain. The V end was cut by 1 base, the J end by 7 bases, with 5 bases between. There are 11 residues in the CDR3. Germline lookup yields CDR1 MDHEN and CDR2 SYDVKM. As DNA, the CDR3 is TGTGCCAGCAGTTTATCGGCGGAGCAGTACTTC. Its translation: CASSLSAEQYF.

V is TRBV6-1 and J is TRBJ2-1; D may be TRBD2 (7 bases). The CDR3 extends over 13 amino acids. Germline-derived CDR1 and CDR2 are MNHNS and SASEGT. Trimming took off 11 bases at V and 7 bases at J, with 18 bases between the two ends. The DNA of the CDR3 is TGTGCCTGCACAGGGCGGGAGATAAATGAGCAGTTCTTC. The encoded protein is CACTGREINEQFF.

V and J are TRBV7-9 and TRBJ2-1; TRBD2 aligns across 14 bases. CDR1 and CDR2 (germline): SEHNR, FQNEAQ (reference sequence). The CDR3 is 14 amino acids. J was trimmed by 12 bases and V by 6 bases; bases with no gene match: 7. DNA for the CDR3: TGTGCCAGCAGGATGGGACTAGCGGGAGCTGGGCAGTTCTTC. This sequence encodes CASRMGLAGAGQFF. The entire variable domain, with the rest obtained from reference TRBV7-9 and TRBJ2-1, is as follows: DTGVSQNPRHKITKRGQNVTFRCDPISEHNRLYWYRQTLGQGPEFLTYFQNEAQLEKSRLLSDRFSAERPKGSFSTLEIQRTEQGDSAMYLCASRMGLAGAGQFFGPGTRLTVL.

This clone was recorded only once. The chain joins TRBV27 to TRBJ1-2; 7 bases fit TRBD1. V gave up 5 bases and J gave up 0 bases; unmatched junction bases: 3. The CDR3 has 14 amino acids. Germline V lookup: CDR1 MNHEY, CDR2 SMNVEV (reference sequence). The DNA of the CDR3 is TGTGCCAGCAGTCCAGGACAGGCTAACTATGGCTACACCTTC. Amino acids: CASSPGQANYGYTF.

This clone was observed once. V is TRBV19 and J is TRBJ2-1, with a possible D match to TRBD1 (7 bases). V was trimmed by 3 bases and J by 2 bases, leaving 17 bases between them. Germline values: CDR1 LNHDA, CDR2 SQIVND (reference sequence). This CDR3 has 17 amino acids. This CDR3 is CASSMVAGGTTYNEQFF. CDR3 DNA sequence: TGTGCCAGTAGTATGGTGGCAGGGGGGACCACCTACAATGAGCAGTTCTTC. The full variable domain, its missing parts supplied by reference TRBV19 and TRBJ2-1, is DGGITQSPKYLFRKEGQNVTLSCEQNLNHDAMYWYRQDPGQGLRLIYYSQIVNDFQKGDIAEGYSVSREKKESFPLTVTSAQKNPTAFYLCASSMVAGGTTYNEQFFGPGTRLTVL.

The genes are TRBV7-9 and TRBJ2-7, with D possibly matching TRBD2 (6 bases). Germline V lookup: CDR1 SEHNR, CDR2 FQNEAQ (reference sequence). The CDR3 is 15 amino acids. Trimming cost V 4 bases and J 6 bases, with 19 bases left between them. DNA of the CDR3: TGTGCCAGCAGCTCTTCCACGGGACTCAGGTTCGAGCAGTACTTC. Residues: CASSSSTGLRFEQYF.

The chain is built from TRBV4-2 and TRBJ1-3; the match to TRBD1 covers 7 bases. CDR1 is LGHNA and CDR2 is YNFKEQ in the germline V gene. CDR3 size: 15 residues. V was clipped by 5 bases and J by 10 bases; unmatched bases: 14. CDR3 protein: CASSYGQAVELTIYF. The CDR3 DNA follows: TGTGCCAGCAGCTATGGACAGGCTGTCGAGCTAACCATATATTTT.

In this sample, this clone turned up a few times. The chain links TRBV7-9 to TRBJ1-1, with unresolved D. The V end was cut by 4 bases, the J end by 11 bases, with 8 bases between. Germline V gene data show CDR1 as SEHNR and CDR2 as FQNEAQ (reference sequence). This CDR3 region has 10 residues. The DNA for the CDR3 is TGTGCCAGCAGCTCCCATATGGCTTTCTTT. Translating it yields CASSSHMAFF.

The chain employs TRBV5-4 and TRBJ1-1, with a tentative D call TRBD1 (5 bases). This CDR3 comprises 17 residues. Germline V gene sequence: CDR1 SGHNT, CDR2 YYREEE (reference sequence). Trimming cost V 2 bases and J 0 bases, with 17 bases left between them. The CDR3: CASSLSSRGRMNTEAFF. The CDR3 DNA is TGTGCCAGCAGCTTATCATCTAGGGGTAGAATGAACACTGAAGCTTTCTTT.

V is TRBV7-8 and J is TRBJ2-7; D gene uncertain. Trimming took 4 bases from V and 2 from J, leaving 12 bases between them. CDR3 length: 14 residues. Germline CDR1 SGHVS, CDR2 FQNEAQ. CDR3 coding DNA: TGTGCCAGCAGCTCTGGACCCACTACCTACGAGCAGTACTTC. Encoded protein: CASSSGPTTYEQYF.

In this sample, this clone turned up once. Within the sample, other DNA sequences also encode this same CDR3. V usage is TRBV15 and J usage is TRBJ2-7; 8 bases match TRBD1. Germline-derived CDR1 and CDR2 are LNHNV and YYDKDF (reference sequence). After removal of 5 bases from V and 4 bases from J, the junction contained 7 bases not matched to a gene. The CDR3 runs 14 residues. CDR3 region: CATSWDRPPYEQYF. The CDR3 region has the DNA TGTGCCACCAGCTGGGACAGGCCACCTTACGAGCAGTACTTC.

The chain employs TRBV10-3 and TRBJ2-3; D unresolved. Per germline, CDR1 ENHRY and CDR2 SYGVKD. CDR3 length: 12 residues. Trimming shortened V by 2 bases and J by 5 bases, and 5 bases separated the two germline ends. CDR3 residues: CAISEPLDTQYF. The CDR3 DNA follows: TGTGCCATCAGTGAGCCCTTAGATACGCAGTATTTT.

This clone has a single count. This chain connects TRBV12-2 to TRBJ2-1; TRBD1 is taken as the D call from the table, unchecked against the DNA. TRBV12-2 is termed a pseudogene. The CDR3 sequence is 20 residues long. CDR3 protein: CASRLVVHGDGRSSYNEQFF. For the CDR3, the DNA is TGTGCAAGTCGCTTAGTGGTTCACGGCGATGGGCGTAGCTCCTACAATGAGCAGTTCTTC.

The gene calls are TRBV7-3 and TRBJ2-3; the match to TRBD2 covers 7 bases. Germline trimming cut 2 bases from V and 6 bases from J; bases unmatched to any gene: 5. From germline, CDR1 is SGHTA and CDR2 FQGTGA. The CDR3 spans 14 residues. The CDR3: CASSLAGAGDTQYF. In DNA form, the CDR3 reads TGTGCCAGCAGCTTAGCGGGAGCGGGCGATACGCAGTATTTT.